A selection of T cell receptor beta chains follows, all from one sample in a study of CD8+ T cells in alopecia areata. Here immunoSEQ multiplex PCR was the method, and the copy in TCRdb shows in-frame clones only, minus some. The sample lists about 150,000 clones, around 58% occurring once. Source: CD4+ T cells sorted from blood, taken at week 0. These receptors were collected from a human donor with alopecia areata. Each CDR3 is given with its conserved first and last residue. The order of the fields is J gene, clone size, V gene, D gene, CDR3 DNA, CDR3 protein. The D gene is left open where the match is weak. Rows give clone size only sometimes, using once, few, many, or a class for an expanded clone.

>TRBJ1-4|NA|TRBV30|NA
TGTGCCTGGACCCCGACTCGAGAAAAACTGTTTTTT
CAWTPTREKLFF
>TRBJ2-1|NA|TRBV20-1|NA
TGCAGTGCTAGAGAGGGGACGCAGTTCTTC
CSAREGTQFF
>TRBJ2-7|NA|TRBV11-2|TRBD1
TGTGCCAGCAGCTTATCGGGTGGGGACAGGGGTTTAAAGCAGTACTTC
CASSLSGGDRGLKQYF
>TRBJ1-2|NA|TRBV18|NA
TGTGCCAGCTCACCAAGTACAGACCCTAACTATGGCTACACCTTC
CASSPSTDPNYGYTF
>TRBJ1-2|once|TRBV5-4|TRBD1
TGTGCCAGCAGCGCCGGGACAGGGGGCTACTATGGCTACACCTTC
CASSAGTGGYYGYTF
>TRBJ2-7|NA|TRBV18|TRBD1
TGTGCCAGCTCACTTGGACAGGGGGCGAACGAGCAGTACTTC
CASSLGQGANEQYF
>TRBJ1-1|once|TRBV7-2|TRBD1
TGTGCCAGCAGCCCCCGGACAGGGAACACTGAAGCTTTCTTT
CASSPRTGNTEAFF
>TRBJ2-5|few|TRBV5-1|NA
TGCGCCAGCAGCACCGATGGGACCCAGTACTTC
CASSTDGTQYF
>TRBJ1-2|NA|TRBV27|NA
TGTGCCAGCAGTCTCCGGGCTCCGGGGGGCTACACCTTC
CASSLRAPGGYTF
>TRBJ1-1|once|TRBV5-1|NA
TGCGCCAGCAGCTGGCAGGAATCTAACACTGAAGCTTTCTTT
CASSWQESNTEAFF
>TRBJ2-3|NA|TRBV14|NA
TGTGCCAGCAGCCCGGGGGACACCCTTCATACGCAGTATTTT
CASSPGDTLHTQYF
>TRBJ2-1|NA|TRBV2|NA
TGTGCCAGCAGGGCAGGGAGCTCCTACAATGAGCAGTTCTTC
CASRAGSSYNEQFF
>TRBJ2-7|many|TRBV2|NA
TGTGCCAGCAGCGAAACAGTGGACGAGCAGTACTTC
CASSETVDEQYF
>TRBJ2-3|NA|TRBV27|TRBD2
TGTGCCAGCAGTTTACTGGCTAGCGGGGCGGATACGCAGTATTTT
CASSLLASGADTQYF
>TRBJ1-1|few|TRBV18|TRBD1
TGTGCCAGCTCACCAGGACAGGTAGAGGGTGAAGCTTTCTTT
CASSPGQVEGEAFF
>TRBJ2-7|NA|TRBV5-1|TRBD2
TGCGCCAGCAGCCCTAGCGGGGGCCCGTGGGACTACGAGCAGTACTTC
CASSPSGGPWDYEQYF